Listed below are T cell receptor beta chains from one sample, sequenced in a study of identical twins. TCRdb re-called the 5' RACE reads through MiXCR, storing one row per CDR3 protein. The sample lists 1,800,000 or so distinct CDR3 sequences; about 31% were seen once. The sequenced sample consisted of cord blood. The receptors were gathered from a newborn girl in good health. The conserved cysteine and the conserved F or W are not part of the CDR3 here.

J: TRBJ2-1
V: TRBV9
CDR3: ASSVVSGPVNEQF

J: TRBJ2-7
V: TRBV12-3/TRBV12-4
CDR3: ASTWGSGDYEQY

J: TRBJ2-7
V: TRBV20-1
CDR3: SARGLSRDIEQY

J: TRBJ2-7
V: TRBV9
CDR3: ASSVSGGAYNEQY

J: TRBJ2-3
V: TRBV28
CDR3: ASSPGTGGYADTQY

J: TRBJ2-7
V: TRBV20-1
CDR3: SAREARQGAYEQY

J: TRBJ1-2
V: TRBV5-1
CDR3: ASSLESGKYGYT

J: TRBJ2-1
V: TRBV4-2
CDR3: ASSQDLANPSYNEQF

J: TRBJ2-7
V: TRBV9
CDR3: ASSVGTTRSYEQY

J: TRBJ1-4
V: TRBV12-3/TRBV12-4
CDR3: ASSRGTPEKLF

J: TRBJ2-1
V: TRBV5-1
CDR3: ASSLGLAGSSEQF

J: TRBJ2-7
V: TRBV28
CDR3: ASSSLGVAGAVYEQY

J: TRBJ1-2
V: TRBV28
CDR3: ASSFPPGGYGYT

J: TRBJ2-7
V: TRBV28
CDR3: ASSPGQGFEQY

J: TRBJ2-7
V: TRBV9
CDR3: ASSAGTPGYEQY

J: TRBJ2-1
V: TRBV4-1
CDR3: VSSHKQRGSSYNEQF

J: TRBJ2-5
V: TRBV28
CDR3: ASGRLAGNNEQY

J: TRBJ2-1
V: TRBV14
CDR3: ASSRVKIAGGLYNEQF

J: TRBJ2-1
V: TRBV18
CDR3: ASSHFAGDTYNEQF

J: -
V: TRBV7-2
CDR3: ASSLVRIHPYNEQY

J: TRBJ1-1
V: TRBV5-1
CDR3: ASSGDGGSPRGNTEAF

J: TRBJ2-7
V: TRBV20-1
CDR3: SAPPRDFAYEQY

J: -
V: TRBV5-1
CDR3: ASSTFRDRAFIQY

J: TRBJ1-5
V: TRBV29-1
CDR3: STQGGAGYYSNQPQH

J: TRBJ2-7
V: TRBV7-9
CDR3: ASSLTSGGINEQY

J: TRBJ1-4
V: TRBV5-1
CDR3: ASSSGGYEKLF

J: TRBJ1-6
V: TRBV20-1
CDR3: SAHLRQGGYSPLH

J: TRBJ2-3
V: TRBV12-3/TRBV12-4
CDR3: ASSPSSRSDAQY

J: TRBJ2-7
V: TRBV2
CDR3: ASSVAGEERQY

J: TRBJ1-1
V: TRBV4-1
CDR3: ASSQGLVVSLAEAF

J: TRBJ1-2
V: TRBV12-3/TRBV12-4
CDR3: ASSFQGYGYT

J: TRBJ2-1
V: TRBV19
CDR3: ARSIDSGLAGFNEQF

J: TRBJ2-7
V: TRBV18
CDR3: ASPLPGLAPYEQY

J: TRBJ1-1
V: TRBV7-2
CDR3: ASSLVQYTEAF

J: TRBJ1-5
V: TRBV6-6
CDR3: ASTTTGSNQPQH

J: TRBJ2-5
V: TRBV5-6
CDR3: ASSFSGNGRLGEQY

J: TRBJ2-5
V: TRBV20-1
CDR3: SARDGLGREPETQY

J: TRBJ2-5
V: TRBV18
CDR3: ASSPRGVSQETQY

J: TRBJ2-1
V: TRBV4-2
CDR3: ASSQDNRLAGGNNEQF

J: TRBJ1-1
V: TRBV12-3/TRBV12-4
CDR3: ASSRDRVTEAF

J: TRBJ2-5
V: TRBV4-1
CDR3: ASSHPRTQLGEYNEQY

J: TRBJ1-2
V: TRBV7-9
CDR3: ASSPRDRRHGYT

J: TRBJ2-7
V: TRBV10-3
CDR3: AITGTDTLGADSYEQY

J: TRBJ2-1
V: TRBV6-1
CDR3: ASGRVRVYNEQF

J: TRBJ1-5
V: TRBV4-1
CDR3: ASSPWTGTGDNQPQH

J: TRBJ1-1
V: TRBV2
CDR3: ASSEPVTNTEAF

J: TRBJ1-2
V: TRBV7-9
CDR3: ASSLLVVGSYGYT

J: TRBJ2-1
V: TRBV10-3
CDR3: AISERTDYNEQF

J: TRBJ1-2
V: TRBV24-1
CDR3: ATSDSGWLYSYT

J: TRBJ2-7
V: TRBV12-3/TRBV12-4
CDR3: ASSLRDYRYNEQY